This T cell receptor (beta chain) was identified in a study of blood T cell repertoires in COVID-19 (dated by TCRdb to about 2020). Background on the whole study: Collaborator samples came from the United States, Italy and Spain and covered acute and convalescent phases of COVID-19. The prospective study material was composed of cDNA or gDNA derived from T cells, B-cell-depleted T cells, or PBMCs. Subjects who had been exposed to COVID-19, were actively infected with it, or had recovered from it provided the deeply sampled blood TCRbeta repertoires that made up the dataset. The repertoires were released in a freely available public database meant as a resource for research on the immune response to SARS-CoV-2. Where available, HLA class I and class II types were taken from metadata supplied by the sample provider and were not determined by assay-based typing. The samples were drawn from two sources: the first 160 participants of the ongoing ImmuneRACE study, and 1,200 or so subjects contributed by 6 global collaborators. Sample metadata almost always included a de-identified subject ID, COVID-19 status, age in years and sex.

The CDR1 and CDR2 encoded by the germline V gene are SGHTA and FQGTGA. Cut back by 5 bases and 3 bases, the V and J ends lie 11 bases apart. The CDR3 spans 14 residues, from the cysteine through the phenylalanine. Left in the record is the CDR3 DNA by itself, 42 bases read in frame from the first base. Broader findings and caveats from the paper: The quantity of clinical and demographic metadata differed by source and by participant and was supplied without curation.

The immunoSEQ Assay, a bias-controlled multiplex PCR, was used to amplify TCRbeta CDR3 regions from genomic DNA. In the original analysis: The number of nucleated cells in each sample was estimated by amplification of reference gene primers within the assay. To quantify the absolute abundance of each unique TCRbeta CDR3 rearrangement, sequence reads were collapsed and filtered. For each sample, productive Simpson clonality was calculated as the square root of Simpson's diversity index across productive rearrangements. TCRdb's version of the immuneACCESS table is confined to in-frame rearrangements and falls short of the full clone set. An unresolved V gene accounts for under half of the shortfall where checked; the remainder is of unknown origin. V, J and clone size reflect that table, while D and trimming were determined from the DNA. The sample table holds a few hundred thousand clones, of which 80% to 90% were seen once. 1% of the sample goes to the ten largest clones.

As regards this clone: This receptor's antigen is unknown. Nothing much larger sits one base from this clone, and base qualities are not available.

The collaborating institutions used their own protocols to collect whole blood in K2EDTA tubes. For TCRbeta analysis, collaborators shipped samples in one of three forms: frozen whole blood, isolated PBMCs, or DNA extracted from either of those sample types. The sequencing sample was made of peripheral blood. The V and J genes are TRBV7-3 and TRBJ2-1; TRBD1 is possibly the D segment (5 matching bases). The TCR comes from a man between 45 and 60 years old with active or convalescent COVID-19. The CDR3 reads CASSRGQVYNEQFF. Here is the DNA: TGTGCCAGCAGCCGTGGACAAGTCTACAATGAGCAGTTCTTC.